Below are 24 T cell receptor beta chains sequenced from a single sample in a study of blood T cell repertoires in COVID-19. The table came from immunoSEQ multiplex PCR; TCRdb's copy has only in-frame clones and leaves some out. The table has roughly 170,000 clones, about four fifths seen once. Sequencing used PBMCs or T cells enriched from blood (not recorded which). These receptors all come from a man aged 60 to 69 who had recovered from COVID-19.

This sequence joins TRBV18 and TRBJ1-3; 7 bases match TRBD1. Losses at the gene ends were 1 base for V and 10 bases for J; bases not matched to a gene: 10. From germline, CDR1 is KGHSH and CDR2 LQKENI. The CDR3 spans 15 residues. The CDR3 coding sequence is TGTGCCAGCTCACCACGACAGGGTCGATTAGAGACCATATATTTT. It specifies CASSPRQGRLETIYF.

This clone was counted a single time. The chain combines TRBV12-5 with TRBJ2-2, with TRBD2 as a possible D gene (5 bases). The CDR3 contains 14 residues. V dropped 0 bases and J dropped 5 bases, with 7 bases sitting between them. Germline values: CDR1 LGHNT, CDR2 FRNRAP. The CDR3 DNA is TGTGCTAGTGGTTTGGTACCGGGAACCGGGGAGCTGTTTTTT. Translating gives CASGLVPGTGELFF. The full variable domain, in which reference TRBV12-5 and TRBJ2-2 provide the parts outside the CDR3, is DARVTQTPRHKVTEMGQEVTMRCQPILGHNTVFWYRQTMMQGLELLAYFRNRAPLDDSGMPKDRFSAEMPDATLATLKIQPSEPRDSAVYFCASGLVPGTGELFFGEGSRLTVL.

V gene TRBV7-8 combines with J gene TRBJ2-3, with 11 bases fitting TRBD1. The CDR3 spans 16 residues. J lost 0 bases, V lost 5 bases, and 4 bases had no gene match. The germline V gene encodes CDR1 SGHVS and CDR2 FQNEAQ. DNA of the CDR3: TGTGCCAGCAGCCAGAGGGACAGGGGGAGCACAGATACGCAGTATTTT. Translated, it gives CASSQRDRGSTDTQYF.

The chain uses TRBV28 and TRBJ1-5; a possible D gene is TRBD1 (6 bases). The germline CDR1 and CDR2 sequences are MDHEN and SYDVKM. With 4 bases removed from V and 2 bases from J, the gap between germline ends came to 18 bases. CDR3 length: 17 residues. The CDR3 nucleotides read TGTGCCAGCAGTTCTTTCACAGGGATGGTAGGCAATCAGCCCCAGCATTTT. Encoded protein: CASSSFTGMVGNQPQHF.

The chain links TRBV27 to TRBJ2-3; the D is unclear. Trimming removed 5 bases at V and 3 bases at J, with 9 bases between. Germline V gene sequence: CDR1 MNHEY, CDR2 SMNVEV (reference sequence). The CDR3 sequence is 13 residues long. The CDR3 loop reads CASSLGVTDTQYF. As DNA, the CDR3 is TGTGCCAGCAGTCTAGGTGTTACAGATACGCAGTATTTT.

The gene calls are TRBV18 and TRBJ1-5; TRBD1 agrees at 9 bases. CDR3 size: 14 residues. J was trimmed by 3 bases and V by 6 bases; bases with no gene match: 3. Germline CDR1 and CDR2: KGHSH and LQKENI. CDR3 DNA sequence: TGTGCCAGCTCCCGGACAGGGGTCAATCAGCCCCAGCATTTT. Protein sequence: CASSRTGVNQPQHF.

The rearrangement joins TRBV5-1 to TRBJ2-7; 9 nucleotides agree with TRBD1. V lost 4 bases and J lost 5; bases outside the gene matches: 10. Per germline, CDR1 SGHRS and CDR2 YFSETQ. CDR3 length equals 15 residues. The CDR3 bases are TGCGCCAGCAGCCTCACCGGGACAGGGTACCACGAGCAGTACTTC. It translates to CASSLTGTGYHEQYF.

The chain is built from TRBV3-1 (or the pseudogene TRBV3-2) and TRBJ2-7; 10 bases are a match to TRBD1. V trimming: 2 bases; J trimming: 2 bases; junction bases outside the gene matches: 6. Germline V gene lookup returns CDR1 LGHDT and CDR2 YNNKEL (reference sequence). The CDR3 contains 16 residues. CDR3 loop: CASSQLPGQGAYEQYF. CDR3 coding DNA: TGTGCCAGCAGCCAACTACCAGGACAGGGGGCCTACGAGCAGTACTTC.

The chain is built from TRBV19 and TRBJ2-7; 7 bases are shared with TRBD1. V was clipped by 4 bases and J by 3 bases; unmatched bases: 3. The CDR3 extends over 13 amino acids. The germline V gene encodes CDR1 LNHDA and CDR2 SQIVND (reference sequence). The chain's CDR3 is CASSRDSNYEQYF. CDR3 in DNA: TGTGCCAGTAGTAGGGACAGCAACTACGAGCAGTACTTC. Combining the CDR3 with reference TRBV19 and TRBJ2-7 gives the whole variable domain DGGITQSPKYLFRKEGQNVTLSCEQNLNHDAMYWYRQDPGQGLRLIYYSQIVNDFQKGDIAEGYSVSREKKESFPLTVTSAQKNPTAFYLCASSRDSNYEQYFGPGTRLTVT.

V and J are TRBV4-1 and TRBJ1-5; D gene ambiguous. Germline V gene lookup returns CDR1 MGHRA and CDR2 YSYEKL. This CDR3 spans 18 amino acids. Trimming removed 1 base from V and 0 bases from J, with 16 bases in between. The CDR3, as DNA: TGCGCCAGCAGCCAAGTCCTTTCCGTCGGGTATAGCAATCAGCCCCAGCATTTT. Its translation is CASSQVLSVGYSNQPQHF.

The chain couples TRBV19 to TRBJ2-3, with D perhaps matching TRBD1 (5 bases). V lost 6 bases, J lost 3 bases, and 13 bases lay in between. In germline, CDR1 is LNHDA, CDR2 SQIVND (reference sequence). CDR3 length: 14 residues. CDR3 DNA sequence: TGTGCCAGTAGAGGGGCCGCAAATACAGATACGCAGTATTTT. Translated, it gives CASRGAANTDTQYF. The full variable domain, in which reference TRBV19 and TRBJ2-3 provide the parts outside the CDR3, is DGGITQSPKYLFRKEGQNVTLSCEQNLNHDAMYWYRQDPGQGLRLIYYSQIVNDFQKGDIAEGYSVSREKKESFPLTVTSAQKNPTAFYLCASRGAANTDTQYFGPGTRLTVL.

V and J are TRBV24-1 and TRBJ2-3, with a tentative D call TRBD1 (5 bases). This CDR3 contains 15 residues. Per germline, CDR1 KGHDR and CDR2 SFDVKD. The V gene lost 3 bases and the J gene lost 0 bases, with 9 bases spanning the gap. The CDR3 sequence: CATSDPQGSTDTQYF. The CDR3 nucleotides are TGTGCCACCAGTGATCCGCAGGGAAGCACAGATACGCAGTATTTT.

In regard to this clone: Different DNA sequences within this sample yield the same CDR3. The rearrangement joins TRBV27 to TRBJ1-2, with 10 bases matching TRBD1. Germline CDR1 reads MNHEY; CDR2 reads SMNVEV (reference sequence). With 6 bases clipped from V and 6 bases from J, the junction kept 7 bases outside the gene matches. The length of the CDR3 is 14 residues. The CDR3 DNA sequence: TGTGCCAGCAGCCCTAGGACAGGGGGGGATGGCTACACCTTC. Protein product: CASSPRTGGDGYTF.

This clone was detected only once. This chain joins TRBV3-1 (or the pseudogene TRBV3-2) and TRBJ1-2; 7 bases fit TRBD1. Germline assignment: CDR1 LGHDT and CDR2 YNNKEL (reference sequence). This CDR3 comprises 13 residues. V gave up 1 base and J gave up 5 bases; unmatched junction bases: 1. The CDR3 protein is CASSQGRGYGYTF. CDR3 nucleotides: TGTGCCAGCAGCCAAGGCAGGGGGTATGGCTACACCTTC.

There are a few counts of this clone. This CDR3 reads CASSLTGGASNQPQHF. The DNA of the CDR3 is TGTGCCAGCAGTTTGACAGGGGGCGCGAGCAATCAGCCCCAGCATTTT. This rearrangement joins TRBV27 to TRBJ1-5, with 10 bases fitting TRBD1. Looked up from germline, CDR1 is MNHEY and CDR2 is SMNVEV (reference sequence). Losses at the gene ends were 3 bases for V and 1 base for J; bases not matched to a gene: 3. The CDR3 has 16 amino acids.

V is TRBV11-2 and J is TRBJ1-5; 8 bases line up with TRBD1. With 4 bases clipped from V and 7 bases from J, the junction kept 6 bases outside the gene matches. The CDR3 totals 14 residues. The germline gives CDR1 SGHAT, CDR2 FQNNGV. CDR3 coding DNA: TGTGCCAGCAGCTCGCAGGGGGCACGGCAGCCCCAGCATTTT. It encodes CASSSQGARQPQHF.

J is TRBJ1-4 and V is TRBV9; no definite D call. V was shortened by 0 bases and J by 8 bases, with 11 bases between the two germline ends. The CDR3 extends over 14 amino acids. Germline loops: CDR1 SGDLS, CDR2 YYNGEE. CDR3 protein: CASSVDGRAEKLFF. The CDR3, as DNA: TGTGCCAGCAGCGTAGATGGGAGAGCCGAAAAACTGTTTTTT.

The rearrangement uses TRBV6-5 and TRBJ1-2; 8 nucleotides agree with TRBD1. There are 15 residues in the CDR3. The germline CDR1 and CDR2 sequences are MNHEY and SVGAGI. Trimming removed 6 bases from V and 7 bases from J; junction bases left unmatched: 13. CDR3: CASRETGALIAGYTF. CDR3 coding DNA: TGTGCCAGCAGGGAGACAGGGGCGCTTATCGCTGGCTACACCTTC.

The J gene is TRBJ2-4, the V gene TRBV2, with a weak D call TRBD2 (6 bases). CDR3 size: 12 residues. V was shortened by 4 bases and J by 5 bases, with 6 bases between the two germline ends. Germline loops: CDR1 SNHLY, CDR2 FYNNEI. CDR3 in DNA: TGTGCCAGCAGTGCTAGCGAAAACATTCAGTACTTC. As protein: CASSASENIQYF. Full variable domain (outside the CDR3, taken from reference TRBV2 and TRBJ2-4): EPEVTQTPSHQVTQMGQEVILRCVPISNHLYFYWYRQILGQKVEFLVSFYNNEISEKSEIFDDQFSVERPDGSNFTLKIRSTKLEDSAMYFCASSASENIQYFGAGTRLSVL.

This clone was detected once. The rearrangement joins TRBV7-2 to TRBJ1-3; 7 nucleotides match TRBD1. Germline CDR1 is SGHTA and CDR2 is FQGNSA. The CDR3 has 14 residues. The J segment lost 4 bases and the V segment lost 5 bases, leaving 5 bases of the junction unmatched. CDR3 DNA: TGTGCCAGCAGCCCACAGGGGATAGGAAACACCATATATTTT. Translating it yields CASSPQGIGNTIYF.

The chain carries TRBV21-1 and TRBJ2-7; the D call of TRBD2 is as the table states it, not checked on the DNA. TRBV21-1 is marked as a pseudogene. The CDR3 totals 18 residues. The CDR3 sequence is CASSKALCASFRSYEQYF. The CDR3 DNA reads TGTGCCAGCAGCAAAGCGCTTTGCGCGAGTTTCCGCTCCTACGAGCAGTACTTC.

The rearrangement links TRBV28 to TRBJ2-7, with D perhaps matching TRBD1 (6 bases). Trimming removed 0 bases at V and 5 bases at J, with 14 bases between. This CDR3 is built from 15 residues. Germline V gene data show CDR1 as MDHEN and CDR2 as SYDVKM. CDR3 amino acids: CASSLWSLRGNEQYF. CDR3 sequence (DNA): TGTGCCAGCAGTTTATGGAGTCTTAGGGGGAACGAGCAGTACTTC. Full variable domain (missing parts from reference TRBV28 and TRBJ2-7): DVKVTQSSRYLVKRTGEKVFLECVQDMDHENMFWYRQDPGLGLRLIYFSYDVKMKEKGDIPEGYSVSREKKERFSLILESASTNQTSMYLCASSLWSLRGNEQYFGPGTRLTVT.

This chain links TRBV6-5 with TRBJ1-6, with D unresolved. This CDR3 has 15 residues. Trimming took 7 bases from V and 5 from J, leaving 15 bases between them. The germline V gene encodes CDR1 MNHEY and CDR2 SVGAGI. The CDR3 spells CASTPWWANNSPLHF. CDR3 nucleotides: TGTGCCAGCACCCCGTGGTGGGCTAATAATTCACCCCTCCACTTT.

J is TRBJ1-2 and V is TRBV19; the D gene is possibly TRBD1 (5 bases). The V gene lost 7 bases and the J gene lost 0 bases, with 12 bases spanning the gap. Germline V gene data show CDR1 as LNHDA and CDR2 as SQIVND (reference sequence). The CDR3 has 14 amino acids. The CDR3 loop reads CASTPTTANYGYTF. The CDR3 region has the DNA TGTGCCAGTACCCCCACGACAGCTAACTATGGCTACACCTTC.